This is a list of T cell receptor beta chains from one sample in a study of CD8 T cells in ankylosing spondylitis. TCRdb recomputed calls from the 5' RACE reads with MiXCR, one row per CDR3 protein. The sample shows 250,000 or so distinct CDR3 sequences, over 15% of them seen only once. The sample taken for sequencing was blood, either unsorted or a sorted T cell fraction (not recorded which). The receptors derive from a male donor with ankylosing spondylitis or in good health (not recorded which). CDR3s include the opening cysteine and the closing phenylalanine or tryptophan. D genes are given only for firm matches. Where a row states a size, it is once, few, many or the class of an expanded clone; other rows omit it.

J: TRBJ1-5; V: TRBV5-6; size: many; D: -; CDR3: CASSLGNQPQHF; DNA: TGTGCCAGCAGCCTAGGGAATCAGCCCCAGCATTTT
J: TRBJ2-3; V: TRBV27; size: few; D: TRBD2; CDR3: CASSLNRLAGGLRGTDTQYF; DNA: TGTGCCAGCAGTTTGAACCGACTAGCGGGAGGGCTAAGGGGGACAGATACGCAGTATTTT
J: TRBJ2-7; V: TRBV7-8; size: few; D: TRBD1; CDR3: CASSLLDRVVSYEQYF; DNA: TGTGCCAGCAGCTTATTGGACAGGGTCGTATCTTACGAGCAGTACTTC
J: TRBJ2-7; V: TRBV15; size: -; D: -; CDR3: CATSKDNPGQTIDYEQYF; DNA: TGTGCCACCAGCAAAGATAACCCTGGACAGACGATAGACTACGAGCAGTACTTC
J: TRBJ2-4; V: TRBV4-1; size: few; D: -; CDR3: CASSPPAANIQYF; DNA: TGCGCCAGCAGCCCCCCCGCAGCAAACATTCAGTACTTC
J: TRBJ2-1; V: TRBV29-1; size: few; D: TRBD1; CDR3: CSVIDRGSYNEQFF; DNA: TGCAGCGTGATAGACAGGGGGTCCTACAATGAGCAGTTCTTC
J: TRBJ2-2; V: TRBV7-9; size: -; D: -; CDR3: CASSLGRSADTGELFF; DNA: TGTGCCAGCAGCTTAGGACGGAGTGCTGACACCGGGGAGCTGTTTTTT
J: TRBJ2-7; V: TRBV7-2; size: few; D: TRBD2; CDR3: CASSLWGTGTSGYEQYF; DNA: TGTGCCAGCAGCTTATGGGGGACCGGGACTAGCGGCTACGAGCAGTACTTC
J: TRBJ2-2; V: TRBV6-2/TRBV6-3; size: -; D: -; CDR3: CASSQTAENTGELFF; DNA: TGTGCCAGCAGTCAGACAGCCGAGAACACCGGGGAGCTGTTTTTT
J: TRBJ2-1; V: TRBV20-1; size: -; D: -; CDR3: CSAGRTYNEQFF; DNA: TGCAGTGCTGGCCGGACCTACAATGAGCAGTTCTTC
J: TRBJ2-2; V: TRBV20-1; size: many; D: -; CDR3: CSARDLQGTGELFF; DNA: TGCAGTGCTAGAGATCTACAGGGAACCGGGGAGCTGTTTTTT
J: TRBJ2-5; V: TRBV7-9; size: few; D: TRBD2; CDR3: CASSLETSGYQETQYF; DNA: TGTGCCAGCAGCTTGGAAACTAGCGGTTACCAAGAGACCCAGTACTTC
J: TRBJ2-4; V: TRBV29-1; size: few; D: TRBD2; CDR3: CSVGGEAGGNIQYF; DNA: TGCAGCGTTGGGGGAGAAGCGGGAGGCAACATTCAGTACTTC
J: TRBJ2-2; V: TRBV4-1; size: few; D: -; CDR3: CASSQERGIGELFF; DNA: TGCGCCAGCAGCCAAGAAAGGGGGATCGGGGAGCTGTTTTTT
J: TRBJ2-5; V: TRBV12-3/TRBV12-4; size: few; D: TRBD2; CDR3: CASSTAGEETQYF; DNA: TGTGCCAGCAGTACTGCGGGAGAAGAGACCCAGTACTTC
J: TRBJ2-1; V: TRBV11-2; size: few; D: TRBD1; CDR3: CASSPRGTGGPKSSYNEQFF; DNA: TGTGCCAGCAGCCCCCGAGGGACAGGCGGGCCCAAGAGCTCCTACAATGAGCAGTTCTTC
J: TRBJ1-1; V: TRBV15; size: -; D: -; CDR3: CATSREGGTAGAFF; DNA: TGTGCCACCAGCAGAGAAGGCGGGACGGCCGGAGCTTTCTTT
J: TRBJ1-2; V: TRBV6-1; size: -; D: -; CDR3: CASWDGGRASGYTF; DNA: TGTGCCAGCTGGGATGGGGGCCGGGCAAGTGGCTACACCTTC
J: TRBJ2-1; V: TRBV3-1; size: -; D: -; CDR3: CASSPLIRVGNEQFF; DNA: TGTGCCAGCAGCCCGCTGATCAGGGTTGGGAATGAGCAGTTCTTC
J: TRBJ2-7; V: TRBV5-1; size: many; D: TRBD1; CDR3: CASSLGTGLHEQYF; DNA: TGCGCCAGCAGCTTAGGGACAGGGCTACACGAGCAGTACTTC
J: TRBJ2-1; V: TRBV11-1; size: -; D: -; CDR3: CASSLAYAGGTPGNEQFF; DNA: TGTGCCAGCAGCTTGGCTTATGCTGGGGGGACCCCTGGAAATGAGCAGTTCTTC
J: TRBJ2-7; V: TRBV29-1; size: -; D: -; CDR3: CSVGESEGGSYF; DNA: TGCAGCGTTGGAGAAAGCGAGGGGGGCTCGTACTTC
J: TRBJ2-7; V: TRBV5-1; size: -; D: -; CDR3: CASSLMSPQDEQYF; DNA: TGCGCCAGCAGCCTAATGTCGCCTCAGGACGAGCAGTACTTC
J: TRBJ2-2; V: TRBV12-3/TRBV12-4; size: few; D: -; CDR3: CASTLGSPQGELFF; DNA: TGTGCCAGCACTCTGGGGTCCCCTCAAGGGGAGCTGTTTTTT
J: TRBJ2-7; V: TRBV3-1; size: -; D: TRBD2; CDR3: CASSQAKQMGGIEQYF; DNA: TGTGCCAGCAGCCAAGCGAAACAGATGGGAGGGATTGAGCAGTACTTC
J: TRBJ1-1; V: TRBV4-2; size: -; D: TRBD1; CDR3: CASSQPYVQGNAEAFF; DNA: TGTGCCAGCAGCCAGCCGTACGTACAGGGGAACGCTGAAGCTTTCTTT
J: TRBJ2-3; V: TRBV28; size: -; D: -; CDR3: CASSSPGRAAWSTDTQYF; DNA: TGTGCCAGCAGTTCCCCTGGGCGGGCAGCCTGGAGCACAGATACGCAGTATTTT
J: TRBJ2-5; V: TRBV28; size: -; D: TRBD2; CDR3: CASSRRAGPNRETQYF; DNA: TGTGCCAGCAGCCGACGAGCGGGGCCTAATCGAGAGACCCAGTACTTC